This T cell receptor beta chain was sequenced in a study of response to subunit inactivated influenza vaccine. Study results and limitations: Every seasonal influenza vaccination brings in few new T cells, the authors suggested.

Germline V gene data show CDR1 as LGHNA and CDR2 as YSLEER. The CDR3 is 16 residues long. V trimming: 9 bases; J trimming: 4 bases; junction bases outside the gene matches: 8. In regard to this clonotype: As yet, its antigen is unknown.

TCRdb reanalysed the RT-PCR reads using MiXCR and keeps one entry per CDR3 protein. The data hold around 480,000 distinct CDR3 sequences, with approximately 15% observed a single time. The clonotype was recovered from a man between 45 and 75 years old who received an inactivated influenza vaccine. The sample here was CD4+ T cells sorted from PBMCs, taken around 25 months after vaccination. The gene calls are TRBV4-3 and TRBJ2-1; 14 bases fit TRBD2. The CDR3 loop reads CASGGLAGEKYNEQFF. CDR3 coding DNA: TGCGCCAGTGGGGGACTAGCGGGGGAGAAATACAATGAGCAGTTCTTC.